This T cell receptor (beta chain) was recorded in a study of identifying expanded T cells in peripheral blood. Collection occurred without any documented infections or immune events in donors. TCRdb's copy holds only in-frame clones and misses some; the assay was immunoSEQ multiplex PCR. The table lists approximately 100,000 clones, roughly 86% of them singletons. As for this clone: The antigen is unknown.

General observations from the study: Over approximately two and four weeks, about 15 and 19 clones changed, versus more than 1 between replicates.

Sequencing was done on a sample of blood. The source of this sequence is a person aged 18-69 years in good health.

Here the CDR3 reads CASSARTGATITSGANVLTF. CDR3 nucleotide sequence: TGTGCCAGCAGCGCCCGGACAGGGGCCACCATTACCTCTGGGGCCAACGTCCTGACTTTC. This sequence joins TRBV9 and TRBJ2-6, with 9 bases fitting TRBD1. The CDR3 is 20 amino acids. CDR1 is SGDLS and CDR2 is YYNGEE in the germline V gene. Unmatched junction bases numbered 13, after V lost 3 bases and J lost 0 bases.